This T cell receptor (beta chain) came from a study of blood T cells in healthy people across ages. Every sample gave at least 6 micrograms of total RNA when it was extracted. The CDR3 covers 11 residues. With regard to this clonotype: Its antigen is as yet unknown.

Whole-study results and caveats: Unsorted PBMCs prevented conclusive naive versus antigen-experienced comparison.

The authors ran a second PCR of about 7 to 11 cycles using a sample-barcoded 5' primer and a J-beta primer mix. Each cDNA was tagged by a template-switch adaptor containing 12 random nucleotides. A single record per CDR3 protein comes from TCRdb applying MiXCR to the 5' RACE reads. The sample shows around 970,000 distinct CDR3 sequences, about 53% of them seen only once. This chain joins TRBV21-1 and TRBJ2-3. TRBV21-1 is classified as a pseudogene. The sample taken for sequencing was blood. The receptor was isolated from a woman aged 60-70 years in good health. In DNA form, the CDR3 reads TGTGCCAACAACAAATGCGATACGCAGTATTTT. It yields the protein CANNKCDTQYF.